The rows below give T cell receptor beta chains drawn from one sample of a study of T cells after yellow fever vaccination. MiXCR was run by TCRdb on the 5' RACE reads, yielding one entry per CDR3 protein. The sample includes 150,000 to 200,000 distinct CDR3 sequences, 9.5% to 11% of them seen just once. Here the sequenced sample was CD8+ T cells sorted from PBMCs, taken 15 days after the yellow fever booster vaccination. These receptors originate from a man younger than 30 who received the YFV17D yellow fever vaccine. Each CDR3 is given with its conserved first and last residue. Fields, in order: D gene, clone size, J gene, V gene, CDR3 DNA, CDR3 protein. The D gene is left open where the match is weak. Expanded clones get a size class; other rows say once, few or many, or leave the size out.

NA NA TRBJ2-7 TRBV6-5 TGTGCCAGCAGTTGCTCGGCCAGAGAGGGGCCGAGCTCCTACGAGCAGTACTTC CASSCSAREGPSSYEQYF
NA NA TRBJ2-5 TRBV5-4 TGTGCCAGCAGCTTGGTAGTGGGCGATCGAGAGACCCAGTACTTC CASSLVVGDRETQYF
TRBD2 few TRBJ2-7 TRBV7-9 TGTGCCAGCAGCTCCCGGGGGGTGGGCTACGAGCAGTACTTC CASSSRGVGYEQYF
NA NA TRBJ2-1 TRBV11-2 TGTGCCAGCTGGGGGGTTTTAAGGGGACAGTCCAATGAGCAGTTCTTC CASWGVLRGQSNEQFF
NA many TRBJ1-5 TRBV3-1 TGTGCCAGCAGCCAGGGCAGGACGAGTAGATATAGCAATCAGCCCCAGCATTTT CASSQGRTSRYSNQPQHF
TRBD1 few TRBJ1-2 TRBV9 TGTGCCAGCAGCGCTGACAGGGCCACTTCTTATGGCTACACCTTC CASSADRATSYGYTF
NA NA TRBJ2-7 TRBV7-9 TGTGCCAGCAGCTTAGTCGGGAGCTCCTACGAGCAGTACTTC CASSLVGSSYEQYF
NA few TRBJ1-1 TRBV7-9 TGTGCCAGCAGCTTAGCGGGGGCAGGGAGGGACACTGAAGCTTTCTTT CASSLAGAGRDTEAFF
NA NA TRBJ1-1 TRBV20-1 TGCAGTGCTAGAGCGGGGACCGAGACTTTCTTT CSARAGTETFF
TRBD2 few TRBJ2-5 TRBV2 TGTGCCAGCAGGGGGACAATCGTTCTAGCGGGGTCCTCCTGGGAGACCCAGTACTTC CASRGTIVLAGSSWETQYF
NA few TRBJ2-2 TRBV20-1 TGCAGTGCTAGAGACGATCGGCAGTTAACCGGGGAGCTGTTTTTT CSARDDRQLTGELFF
NA NA TRBJ1-1 TRBV3-1 TGTGCCAGCAGCCAAGCATGGCAGTCGGGGAACACTGAAGCTTTCTTT CASSQAWQSGNTEAFF
TRBD2 few TRBJ2-3 TRBV4-1 TGCGCCAGCAGCCAAGTACTAGCGAATACGCAGTATTTT CASSQVLANTQYF
TRBD1 many TRBJ1-2 TRBV5-8 TGTGCCAGCAGATCTATAACAGGGGGCATCGGCTATGGCTACACCTTC CASRSITGGIGYGYTF
NA NA TRBJ2-4 TRBV5-1 TGCGCCAGCAGCTCGCGGGTTGGGCTAGCCAAAAACATTCAGTACTTC CASSSRVGLAKNIQYF
NA NA TRBJ1-1 TRBV12-3/TRBV12-4 TGTGCCAGCACCAATGGGGGCACTGAAGCTTTCTTT CASTNGGTEAFF
TRBD2 NA TRBJ2-7 TRBV7-9 TGTGCCAGCAGCTTACCTCCTGCGGGGGGCCTCTACGAGCAGTACTTC CASSLPPAGGLYEQYF
NA many TRBJ1-5 TRBV20-1 TGCAGTGCTAGGAGGAACGCATGGCCTCAGCCCCAGCATTTT CSARRNAWPQPQHF
NA NA TRBJ2-7 TRBV20-1 TGCAGTGCTACACCACCTCGGGGGACTGCGAGCTTCTACGAGCAGTACTTC CSATPPRGTASFYEQYF
NA few TRBJ2-1 TRBV5-6 TGTGCCAGCACCCTATGGGCTCCTGCGAATGAGCAGTTCTTC CASTLWAPANEQFF
TRBD1 NA TRBJ2-1 TRBV6-5 TGTGCCAGCACCCCGGGACAGGGGATCAATGAGCAGTTCTTC CASTPGQGINEQFF
NA NA TRBJ1-4 TRBV27 TGTGCCAGCAGTTTATTAGGTTATGCTAATGAAAAACTGTTTTTT CASSLLGYANEKLFF
NA NA TRBJ1-1 TRBV10-2 TGCGCCAGCAGTGAGGGTACCACTGAAGCTTTCTTT CASSEGTTEAFF
NA NA TRBJ2-7 TRBV4-1 TGCGCCAGCAGCCAAGTCTTAGGGGGGAGCTACGAGCAGTACTTC CASSQVLGGSYEQYF
NA many TRBJ2-5 TRBV12-3/TRBV12-4 TGTGCCAGCAGGGGGGAGACCCAGTACTTC CASRGETQYF
NA few TRBJ2-2 TRBV12-3/TRBV12-4 TGTGCCAGCAGTTTAGTCGTCGGGGAGCTGTTTTTT CASSLVVGELFF
TRBD2 few TRBJ2-3 TRBV6-6 TGTGCCAGCAGTTACCTGGCTAGCGGGGGCTATAGCACAGATACGCAGTATTTT CASSYLASGGYSTDTQYF
NA few TRBJ1-1 TRBV9 TGTGCCAGCAGCGTAGGGGGTTCCGACACTGAAGCTTTCTTT CASSVGGSDTEAFF
TRBD1 few TRBJ2-7 TRBV19 TGTGCCAGTAGTCCAGGACAGGGATCATCACCAGGGTACGAGCAGTACTTC CASSPGQGSSPGYEQYF
TRBD1 few TRBJ2-3 TRBV7-8 TGTGCCAGCAGCTTAGTACCGTTGGGACAGCTCACAGATACGCAGTATTTT CASSLVPLGQLTDTQYF
NA NA TRBJ2-1 TRBV4-1 TGCGCCAGCAGCCAATTCGGCGGGGTCGAGCAGTTCTTC CASSQFGGVEQFF
NA many TRBJ1-4 TRBV18 TGTGCCAGCTCACCACGGGATGAAAAACTGTTTTTT CASSPRDEKLFF
NA NA TRBJ1-4 TRBV27 TGTGCCAGCAGCCTATCCGCGGGATTCGACGGTGAAAAACTGTTTTTT CASSLSAGFDGEKLFF
TRBD2 NA TRBJ2-1 TRBV6-5 TGTGCCAGCAGTTGGGGGGGAGACTCCTACAATGAGCAGTTCTTC CASSWGGDSYNEQFF
TRBD2 NA TRBJ2-1 TRBV2 TGTGCCACCGAAGGGGGACTAGCGGACAATGAGCAGTTCTTC CATEGGLADNEQFF
TRBD2 NA TRBJ2-5 TRBV7-9 TGTGCCAGCAGTTCCGCCCGGCGGGGGGTTTACCGCCAAGAGACCCAGTACTTC CASSSARRGVYRQETQYF
NA many TRBJ1-4 TRBV6-5 TGTGCCAGCAGTTACACGGGACGGGCTAATGAAAAACTGTTTTTT CASSYTGRANEKLFF
NA NA TRBJ2-2 TRBV25-1 TGTGCCAGCAGCCCCCCAGGGTTCGCGAACACCGGGGAGCTGTTTTTT CASSPPGFANTGELFF
NA few TRBJ2-5 TRBV7-2 TGTGCCAGCAGCTTAGGGAGGAGAGTTGCGACCCAGTACTTC CASSLGRRVATQYF
TRBD1 few TRBJ2-2 TRBV20-1 TGCAGTGCGGGGACAGGGTCGGACACCGGGGAGCTGTTTTTT CSAGTGSDTGELFF
NA many TRBJ2-3 TRBV12-3/TRBV12-4 TGTGCCAGCAGCCAAAAACTGGGGGCCACAGATACGCAGTATTTT CASSQKLGATDTQYF
NA few TRBJ2-1 TRBV7-9 TGTGCCAGCAGAAGCAGGAATGAGCAGTTCTTC CASRSRNEQFF
NA few TRBJ1-5 TRBV4-1 TGCGCCAGCAGCCATGGTGGCAATCAGCCCCAGCATTTT CASSHGGNQPQHF
NA NA TRBJ1-5 TRBV18 TGTGCCAGCTCACCTGTCCGGGGGACAAATCAGCCCCAGCATTTT CASSPVRGTNQPQHF
TRBD1 many TRBJ1-2 TRBV12-3/TRBV12-4 TGTGCCACCCGACAGGGAGGTGGCTACACCTTC CATRQGGGYTF
NA few TRBJ2-5 TRBV12-5 TGTGCTAGTGGTTTCAGTTTAGACGGCGGGGATTTAAAGACCCAGTACTTC CASGFSLDGGDLKTQYF